One and the same sample provided the 11 T cell receptor beta chains below, sequenced in a study of T-cell memory formation after mild COVID-19. TCRdb itself ran the 5' RACE reads through MiXCR, one entry per CDR3 protein. This table has 350,000 to 500,000 distinct CDR3 sequences, roughly 17% appearing once. The sequenced sample consisted of PBMCs or a T cell subset sorted from them (not recorded which). The receptors derive from a man aged 18-30 years who had mild COVID-19 (a few samples of this study predate the infection). Cell type and time point are not known.

The chain combines TRBV7-8 with TRBJ1-5, with D uncertain. Germline CDR1 is SGHVS and CDR2 is FQNEAQ. Deletions cut 0 bases from V and 0 bases from J, with 6 bases between. The CDR3 has 15 amino acids. CDR3 coding DNA: TGTGCCAGCAGCTTAGCTGCAACTAGCAATCAGCCCCAGCATTTT. Translated, it gives CASSLAATSNQPQHF.

This clonotype was recorded many times. The chain has TRBV12-3 or TRBV12-4 and TRBJ1-2; D ambiguous. V lost 0 bases and J lost 4, with 12 bases in between. This CDR3 has 15 residues. In DNA, the CDR3 is TGTGCCAGCAGTTTAGCGCTAGGCAGGAGCTATGGCTACACCTTC. Encoded protein: CASSLALGRSYGYTF.

The gene calls are TRBV20-1 and TRBJ1-6, with D unclear. Germline values: CDR1 DFQATT, CDR2 SNEGSKA (reference sequence). Trimming cost V 6 bases and J 0 bases, with 6 bases left between them. CDR3 length: 13 amino acids. CDR3 sequence (DNA): TGCAGTGCCCGGGCCTCCTATAATTCACCCCTCCACTTT. Amino acids: CSARASYNSPLHF.

The genes are TRBV6-2 or TRBV6-3 and TRBJ2-1, with D possibly being TRBD1 (6 bases). Trimming left V 6 bases short and J 4 bases short, with 13 bases between. The CDR3 is 14 residues long. CDR1 and CDR2 from the germline V gene are MNHEY and SVGEGT. The CDR3 sequence is CASRNARGYNEQFF. Written as DNA, the CDR3 is TGTGCCAGCAGAAACGCCAGGGGATACAATGAGCAGTTCTTC.

This clonotype came up a few times. This chain connects TRBV19 to TRBJ1-2, with no clear D. The germline V gene has CDR1 LNHDA and CDR2 SQIVND (reference sequence). The CDR3 is made up of 14 amino acids. The V end lost 4 bases, the J end lost 4 bases, and 13 bases lay between the germline ends. This CDR3 reads CASSTPPGTYGYTF. In nucleotides, the CDR3 is TGTGCCAGTAGTACCCCACCTGGAACCTATGGCTACACCTTC.

This clonotype came up a few times. This CDR3 is CASSLAPGLERETQYF. The CDR3 DNA reads as TGCGCCAGCAGCTTGGCCCCCGGCCTGGAGCGAGAGACCCAGTACTTC. V usage is TRBV5-1 and J usage is TRBJ2-5; D unclear. This CDR3 is 16 amino acids long. Per germline, CDR1 SGHRS and CDR2 YFSETQ. The V end was cut by 0 bases, the J end by 4 bases, with 16 bases between.

This clonotype turned up a few times. The CDR3, as DNA: TGTGCCAGCAGCCCCTCCCCCGGGACTGCTGAAAAACTGTTTTTT. The encoded protein is CASSPSPGTAEKLFF. The rearrangement joins TRBV11-2 to TRBJ1-4, with a weak D call TRBD1 (5 bases). Trimming took off 5 bases at V and 7 bases at J, with 17 bases between the two ends. Per the germline V gene, CDR1 is SGHAT and CDR2 is FQNNGV. The CDR3 totals 15 residues.

The chain is built from TRBV9 and TRBJ2-7; D remains unclear. V was shortened by 3 bases and J by 0 bases, with 10 bases between the two germline ends. The germline CDR1 and CDR2 sequences are SGDLS and YYNGEE. The CDR3 has 14 residues. For the CDR3, the DNA is TGTGCCAGCAGCGCCGGGCCTTACTCCTACGAGCAGTACTTC. Amino acids: CASSAGPYSYEQYF.

V and J are TRBV7-2 and TRBJ2-7; 9 bases match TRBD1. The junction had 6 bases not matched to a gene; V was cut back by 5 bases and J by 7 bases. There are 13 residues in the CDR3. CDR1 and CDR2 from the germline V gene are SGHTA and FQGNSA. CDR3 nucleotide sequence: TGTGCCAGCAGCCAACAGGGGGCGTTAGAGCAGTACGTC. Its protein product is CASSQQGALEQYV.

The chain joins TRBV10-3 to TRBJ1-2, with D possibly being TRBD1 (6 bases). The V end was cut by 0 bases, the J end by 2 bases, with 22 bases between. Germline V CDR1 and CDR2: ENHRY, SYGVKD. The CDR3 sequence is 19 residues long. DNA of the CDR3: TGTGCCATCAGTGAGTCGACTAGAAACAGGGCAACGGGCAACTATGGCTACACCTTC. Translation gives CAISESTRNRATGNYGYTF.

This clonotype was observed a few times. The V gene is TRBV7-2, the J gene TRBJ2-5; 8 bases agree with TRBD1. In germline, CDR1 is SGHTA, CDR2 FQGNSA. The V gene end was trimmed by 4 bases and the J gene end by 5 bases; junction bases not matched to a gene: 24. CDR3 length: 20 residues. CDR3 sequence (DNA): TGTGCCAGCAGCTCCTCCCTGCAAGCGATCCCCGGACAGGGTTCGGAGACCCAGTACTTC. This sequence encodes CASSSSLQAIPGQGSETQYF.